This T cell receptor (beta chain) originates from a study of shared clonotypes between healthy human individuals. The V and J ends lost 2 bases and 5 bases respectively, with 10 bases between them. This CDR3 is 13 amino acids long. Germline CDR1 is SGHTA and CDR2 is FQGTGA. The assay was immunoSEQ multiplex PCR, and TCRdb's table has in-frame clones only and misses some. The sample contains over a million clones, 75% to 85% of which appear only once. This chain joins TRBV7-3 and TRBJ2-7; D unresolved. The source of this sequence is a man younger than 35 in good health. Some clones in this sample may be carry-over from other donors' samples. Material: memory CD4+ T cells from PBMCs. Described subset: CD45RA-negative fraction. As DNA, the CDR3 is TGTGCCAGCAGCTTATTGATAGGAAACGAGCAGTACTTC. It encodes CASSLLIGNEQYF.